This T cell receptor (beta chain) was found in a study of shared clonotypes between healthy human individuals. Overall study findings and caveats: The donor pool, a small one, limited the genetic and exposure-history diversity represented.

The CDR3 consists of 16 residues. The germline CDR1 and CDR2 sequences are SGHAT and FQNNGV. V gave up 1 base and J gave up 1 base; unmatched junction bases: 2. To note about this clone: No antigen is known for it. This same CDR3 is encoded by further DNA sequences in the sample.

The data were produced by immunoSEQ multiplex PCR, yet TCRdb's version contains in-frame clones alone and is incomplete. The sample consists of around 500,000 clones, around 75% of them appearing once. The sequenced sample was PBMCs. The source is a woman between 40 and 55 years old in good health. Some clones in this sample may be carry-over from other donors' samples. This chain links TRBV11-2 with TRBJ2-1, with 9 nucleotides matching TRBD2. This CDR3 reads CASSLGLAGSYNEQFF. Written as DNA, the CDR3 is TGTGCCAGCAGCTTAGGGCTAGCGGGATCCTACAATGAGCAGTTCTTC.